This T cell receptor beta chain was sequenced during a study of blood T cells in healthy people across ages. Study findings and constraints: The study found more naive CD4+ cells and higher diversity in long-lived than aged donors.

They isolated at least 6 million PBMCs from each sample. Alongside a J-beta primer mix, a sample-barcoded 5' primer served in a second PCR lasting 7 to 11 cycles. TCRdb called the 5' RACE reads again in MiXCR, with one record for every CDR3 protein. The data contain some 1 million distinct CDR3 sequences, more than 35% of them singletons. This CDR3 is built from 11 residues. Per the germline V gene, CDR1 is DFQATT and CDR2 is SNEGSKA (reference sequence). Comment on this clonotype: Its target is unknown.

The chain has TRBV20-1 and TRBJ2-4, with D unresolved. TRBJ2-5 explains the end of the DNA better; the J call may be wrong. This clonotype was obtained from a woman aged 55-70 years in good health. Sequencing was done on a sample of blood. This CDR3 reads CSVRQEETQYF. The CDR3 nucleotides read TGCAGTGTTAGGCAGGAAGAGACCCAGTACTTC.